This T cell receptor beta chain stems from a study of cytomegalovirus exposure and HLA in healthy donors. This clone was picked up a small number of times. Its antigen is still unknown. PCR employed 60 Vbeta and 13 Jbeta primers. This table comes from immunoSEQ multiplex PCR, and its TCRdb copy is limited to in-frame clones, with some not included. The data show over 100,000 clones, more than 70% seen once. Findings and caveats of the study: Sequence variants that were highly shared formed a cluster that was likely a sequencing artifact. Apart from CMV serostatus, no immune exposure information was available.

Trimming stripped 2 bases from V and 2 bases from J, with 13 bases between. This CDR3 region has 17 residues. CDR1 MRHNA and CDR2 SNTAGT come from the germline V gene. Though nominally healthy at sampling, donors likely had unrecorded immune exposures. The source material was PBMCs. The sequence derives from a man in his fifties or sixties in good health and CMV-seropositive. This chain links TRBV6-4 with TRBJ2-6, with D maybe TRBD1 (6 bases). CDR3 sequence (DNA): TGTGCCAGCAGTGACAACCCCAGGGGCACTGGGGCCAACGTCCTGACTTTC. Encoded protein: CASSDNPRGTGANVLTF.